The text below deals with one TCR beta chain. This clonotype was seen many times. Its recognized antigen is unknown. It has no much larger one-base neighbor in the sample; base qualities were not kept. Per the germline V gene, SGHRS is the CDR1 and YFSETQ is the CDR2. Measured from the cysteine to the phenylalanine, the CDR3 is 15 residues long. CDR3 DNA is the only sequence kept; it has 45 bases, read in frame from the first base. A distance of 18 bases separates the germline ends of V and J, which lose 5 bases and 4 bases respectively. This sample was taken from a study of CD8 T cells in ankylosing spondylitis (dated by TCRdb to between 2016 and 2019). About the investigation overall: The study profiled T cell receptor beta repertoires in healthy donors and ankylosing spondylitis patients to find disease-linked TCR variants. Peripheral blood was sampled, and synovial fluid was additionally collected from ankylosing spondylitis patients. In total, the full study cohort was made up of some 110 healthy donors and about two dozen ankylosing spondylitis patients.

Overall study outcomes, separate from this receptor: The disease-linked clones were reported as significantly enriched in matched synovial fluid samples from ankylosing spondylitis patients. A TCR beta motif made up of 7 to 9 highly homologous amino acid variants appeared to be characteristic of blood from ankylosing spondylitis patients. The disease-linked clones had a CD8+ phenotype and were found at relatively low frequencies in peripheral blood. Some of the motif variants had been reported before in the synovial fluid and blood of reactive arthritis patients, a finding that suggests common disease-initiation mechanisms.

TCRdb names Illumina HiSeq 2500 as the instrument used. Quantitative 5'-RACE with molecular barcodes was the method used to prepare the TCR beta libraries. The study's own analysis went as follows. A new computational method, built on a probabilistic model of VDJ rearrangement, was used to identify disease-linked TCR variants. The raw public data were reprocessed by TCRdb itself: fastp quality trimming at Q25, MiXCR clonotype calling, in-frame beta chains only. Under each unique CDR3 protein, matching rows form one entry showing the most common genes and DNA. The V and J calls and clone size are TCRdb's, not the authors'. This sample gives approximately 260,000 distinct CDR3 sequences in total; 8.6% of them show up just once. The ten most abundant clones make up around 6.8% of the sample.

Sequencing was done on a sample of blood, either unsorted or a sorted T cell fraction (not recorded which). The clonotype was recovered from a male donor with ankylosing spondylitis or in good health (not recorded which). This sequence uses TRBV5-1 and TRBJ1-1; a weak D assignment points to TRBD1 (5 bases agree). The CDR3 here reads CASRPSTGLGTEAFF. The nucleotide sequence is TGCGCCAGCAGACCCTCTACAGGATTGGGCACTGAAGCTTTCTTT. The reference TRBV5-1 and TRBJ1-1 proteins fill in what lies around the CDR3, so the full variable domain reads KAGVTQTPRYLIKTRGQQVTLSCSPISGHRSVSWYQQTPGQGLQFLFEYFSETQRNKGNFPGRFSGRQFSNSRSEMNVSTLELGDSALYLCASRPSTGLGTEAFFGQGTRLTVV.